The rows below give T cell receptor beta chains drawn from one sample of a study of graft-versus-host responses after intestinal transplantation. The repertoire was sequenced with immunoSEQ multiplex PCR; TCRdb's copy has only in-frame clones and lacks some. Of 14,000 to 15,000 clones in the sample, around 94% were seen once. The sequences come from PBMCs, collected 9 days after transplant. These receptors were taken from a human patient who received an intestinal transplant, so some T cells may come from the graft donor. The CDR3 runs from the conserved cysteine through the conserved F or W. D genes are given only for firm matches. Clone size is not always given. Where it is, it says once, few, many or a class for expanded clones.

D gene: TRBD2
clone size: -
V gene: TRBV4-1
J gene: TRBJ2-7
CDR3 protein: CASSQERSGSAHEQYF
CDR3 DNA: TGCGCCAGCAGCCAAGAGAGGAGCGGGAGTGCCCACGAGCAGTACTTC

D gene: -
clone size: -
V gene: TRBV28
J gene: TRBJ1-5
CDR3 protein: CASSFGDTIFQPQHF
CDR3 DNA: TGTGCCAGCAGTTTCGGGGACACCATTTTTCAGCCCCAGCATTTT

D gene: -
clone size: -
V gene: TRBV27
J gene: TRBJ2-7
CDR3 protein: CASSLSIEGNEQYF
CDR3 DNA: TGTGCCAGCAGTTTATCTATTGAGGGGAACGAGCAGTACTTC

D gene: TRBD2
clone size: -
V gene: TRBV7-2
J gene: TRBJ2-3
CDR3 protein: CASSFGLEMTDTQYF
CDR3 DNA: TGTGCCAGCAGCTTCGGACTAGAGATGACAGATACGCAGTATTTT

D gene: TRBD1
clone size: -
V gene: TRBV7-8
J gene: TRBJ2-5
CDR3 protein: CASSYGTGEETQYF
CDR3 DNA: TGTGCCAGCAGCTACGGGACAGGGGAAGAGACCCAGTACTTC

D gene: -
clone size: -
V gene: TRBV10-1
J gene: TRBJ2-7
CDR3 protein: CASSETVSSYEQYF
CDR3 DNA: TGCGCCAGCTCTGAGACAGTCTCTTCCTACGAGCAGTACTTC

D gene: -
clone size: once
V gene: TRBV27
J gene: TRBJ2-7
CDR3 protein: CASRSTFGEWNEQYF
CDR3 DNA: TGTGCCAGCAGATCAACCTTCGGCGAGTGGAACGAGCAGTACTTC

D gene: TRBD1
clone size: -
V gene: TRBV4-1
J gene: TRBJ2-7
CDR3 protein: CASSVTGTGSTYEQYF
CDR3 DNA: TGCGCCAGCAGCGTGACAGGGACAGGGAGCACCTACGAGCAGTACTTC

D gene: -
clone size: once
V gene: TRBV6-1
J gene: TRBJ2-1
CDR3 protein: CASSATGYNEQFF
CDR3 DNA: TGTGCCAGCAGTGCCACGGGATACAATGAGCAGTTCTTC

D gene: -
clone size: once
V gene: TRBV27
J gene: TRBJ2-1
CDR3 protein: CASRAGPSSYNEQFF
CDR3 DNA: TGTGCCAGCAGGGCTGGGCCAAGCTCCTACAATGAGCAGTTCTTC

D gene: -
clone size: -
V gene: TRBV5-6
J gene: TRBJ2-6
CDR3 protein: CASSLAGANVLTF
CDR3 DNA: TGTGCCAGCAGCTTGGCTGGGGCCAACGTCCTGACTTTC

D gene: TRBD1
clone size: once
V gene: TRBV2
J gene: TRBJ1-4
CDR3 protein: CASNTPGQGPEVGEKLFF
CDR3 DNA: TGTGCCAGCAACACTCCGGGACAGGGGCCTGAGGTTGGTGAAAAACTGTTTTTT

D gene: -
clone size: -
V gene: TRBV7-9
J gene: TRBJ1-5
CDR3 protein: CASSFSNQPQHF
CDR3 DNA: TGTGCCAGCAGCTTTAGCAATCAGCCCCAGCATTTT

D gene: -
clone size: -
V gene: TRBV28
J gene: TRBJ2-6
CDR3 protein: CASTGRGLSGANVLTF
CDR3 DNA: TGTGCCAGCACCGGACGGGGCCTCTCTGGGGCCAACGTCCTGACTTTC

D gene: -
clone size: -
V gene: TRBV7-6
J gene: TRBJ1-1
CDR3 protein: CASSGHASLAEAFF
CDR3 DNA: TGTGCCAGCAGCGGTCATGCGAGTCTGGCTGAAGCTTTCTTT

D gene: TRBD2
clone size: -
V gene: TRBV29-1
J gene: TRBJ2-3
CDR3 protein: CSVEGLAGDTQYF
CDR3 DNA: TGCAGCGTTGAGGGACTAGCAGGCGATACGCAGTATTTT

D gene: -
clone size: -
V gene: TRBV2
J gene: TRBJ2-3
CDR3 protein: CASSGRIKDTQYF
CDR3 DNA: TGTGCCAGCAGTGGGCGGATTAAAGATACGCAGTATTTT